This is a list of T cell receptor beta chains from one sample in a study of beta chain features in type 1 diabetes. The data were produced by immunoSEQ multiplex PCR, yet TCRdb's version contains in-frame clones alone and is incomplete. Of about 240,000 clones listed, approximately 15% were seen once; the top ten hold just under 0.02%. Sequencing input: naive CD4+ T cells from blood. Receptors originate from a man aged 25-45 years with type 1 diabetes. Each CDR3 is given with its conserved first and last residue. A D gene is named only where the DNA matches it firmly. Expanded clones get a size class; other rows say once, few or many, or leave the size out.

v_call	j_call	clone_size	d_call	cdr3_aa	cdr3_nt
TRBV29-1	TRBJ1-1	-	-	CSVVPPSDTEAFF	TGCAGCGTTGTACCACCCTCGGACACTGAAGCTTTCTTT
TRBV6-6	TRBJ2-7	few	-	CASSSPGVYEQYF	TGTGCCAGCAGTTCGCCAGGGGTTTACGAGCAGTACTTC
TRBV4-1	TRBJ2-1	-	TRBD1	CASSQDAQGVGDNEQFF	TGCGCCAGCAGCCAAGACGCACAGGGGGTAGGGGACAATGAGCAGTTCTTC
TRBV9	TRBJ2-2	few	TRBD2	CASTRSSGRTPGELFF	TGTGCCAGCACCAGGTCGAGCGGGAGGACCCCCGGGGAGCTGTTTTTT
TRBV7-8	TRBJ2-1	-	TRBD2	CASQAGGPQGQFF	TGTGCCAGCCAGGCGGGAGGGCCTCAGGGGCAGTTCTTC
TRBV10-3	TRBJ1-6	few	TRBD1	CAISRGDYNSPLHF	TGTGCCATCAGCAGGGGGGACTATAATTCACCCCTCCACTTT
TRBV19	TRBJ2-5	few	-	CASSRQAGQETQYF	TGTGCCAGTAGTAGGCAGGCCGGCCAAGAGACCCAGTACTTC
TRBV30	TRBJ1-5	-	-	CACTGNSNQPQHF	TGTGCCTGTACGGGAAATAGCAATCAGCCCCAGCATTTT
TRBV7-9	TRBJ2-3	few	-	CASTLTLPQQGWSDTQYF	TGTGCCAGCACTCTAACCCTTCCCCAACAGGGTTGGTCAGATACGCAGTATTTT
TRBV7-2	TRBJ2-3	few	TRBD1	CASSSQGRTDTQYF	TGTGCCAGCAGCTCACAGGGGCGGACAGATACGCAGTATTTT
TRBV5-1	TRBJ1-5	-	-	CASSLEGGSNQPQHF	TGCGCCAGCAGCTTGGAAGGGGGTAGCAATCAGCCCCAGCATTTT
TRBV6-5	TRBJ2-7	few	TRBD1	CASSPQPPGQAGQYF	TGTGCCAGCAGTCCTCAACCTCCGGGACAGGCCGGGCAGTACTTC
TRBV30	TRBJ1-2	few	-	CAWTRAENGYTF	TGTGCCTGGACGAGGGCGGAGAACGGCTACACCTTC
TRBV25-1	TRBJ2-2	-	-	CASLGHETGELFF	TGTGCCAGCTTGGGACATGAGACCGGGGAGCTGTTTTTT